A selection of T cell receptor beta chains follows, all from one sample in a study of T cell responses to AZD1222 COVID-19 vaccine. Sequencing was performed with immunoSEQ multiplex PCR; in TCRdb, only in-frame clones are kept and a portion is missing. The table lists around 94,000 clones, 85% of them singletons. This material consisted of peripheral blood, taken 28 days after the second AZD1222 dose. These TCRs come from an adult who received the AZD1222 COVID-19 vaccine. The CDR3 runs from the conserved cysteine through the conserved F or W. D genes are given only for firm matches. Clone size, where shown, is once, few, many, or a class for clones that have expanded.

>NA|NA|TRBV13|TRBJ2-7
CASSSQGLAYEQYF
TGTGCCAGCAGCTCCCAGGGACTGGCCTACGAGCAGTACTTC
>TRBD2|NA|TRBV9|TRBJ2-1
CASSAGLAGDGNEQFF
TGTGCCAGCAGCGCGGGACTAGCGGGAGATGGGAATGAGCAGTTCTTC
>TRBD1|NA|TRBV6-5|TRBJ2-3
CASSWDRTTDTQYF
TGTGCCAGCAGCTGGGACAGGACCACAGATACGCAGTATTTT
>TRBD1|once|TRBV11-2|TRBJ2-1
CASSVMDREADEQFF
TGTGCCAGCAGCGTAATGGACAGGGAAGCCGATGAGCAGTTCTTC
>TRBD1|few|TRBV2|TRBJ1-1
CASTVGQGDTEAFF
TGTGCCAGCACCGTCGGACAGGGGGACACTGAAGCTTTCTTT
>NA|once|TRBV24-1|TRBJ2-1
CATSASGATDEQFF
TGTGCCACCAGTGCCTCAGGGGCGACGGATGAGCAGTTCTTC
>NA|NA|TRBV11-2|TRBJ1-2
CASSLGSYGYTF
TGTGCCAGCAGCTTAGGAAGCTATGGCTACACCTTC
>NA|NA|TRBV19|TRBJ2-1
CASNDPYNEQFF
TGTGCCAGTAACGACCCGTACAATGAGCAGTTCTTC
>TRBD2|once|TRBV11-3|TRBJ2-1
CASSLTRSSGGGNEQFF
TGTGCCAGCAGCCTTACCCGTTCTAGCGGGGGCGGGAATGAGCAGTTCTTC
>TRBD2|NA|TRBV7-2|TRBJ2-1
CASSLGRGEPHEQFF
TGTGCCAGCAGCTTAGGTCGGGGGGAGCCACATGAGCAGTTCTTC
>TRBD1|NA|TRBV19|TRBJ2-3
CASSVTGGFTDTQYF
TGTGCCAGTAGTGTCACAGGGGGGTTCACAGATACGCAGTATTTT
>TRBD2|once|TRBV3-1/TRBV3-2|TRBJ2-5
CASSATSGRWETQYF
TGTGCCAGCAGCGCAACTAGCGGGAGATGGGAGACCCAGTACTTC
>NA|NA|TRBV5-4|TRBJ2-7
CASRLQGLPSYEQYF
TGTGCCAGCAGGTTGCAGGGACTTCCCTCCTACGAGCAGTACTTC
>NA|NA|TRBV19|TRBJ1-3
CASSIGESSGNTIYF
TGTGCCAGTAGTATAGGGGAAAGCTCTGGAAACACCATATATTTT
>NA|NA|TRBV25-1|TRBJ1-1
CASSGVRDRFLTTEAFF
TGTGCCAGCAGTGGTGTCAGGGATCGGTTTTTGACCACTGAAGCTTTCTTT
>NA|NA|TRBV4-1|TRBJ2-2
CASSQDLLISRGITTGELFF
TGCGCCAGCAGCCAAGATCTTTTGATAAGCAGGGGTATTACCACCGGGGAGCTGTTTTTT
>TRBD1|NA|TRBV19|TRBJ2-7
CASSPLGQGSEQYF
TGTGCCAGTAGTCCTCTGGGACAGGGGTCCGAGCAGTACTTC
>NA|NA|TRBV28|TRBJ2-4
CASSFGGVAKNIQYF
TGTGCCAGCAGTTTTGGCGGGGTAGCCAAAAACATTCAGTACTTC
>TRBD2|once|TRBV7-3|TRBJ2-1
CASSAGPGTSGRYYNEQFF
TGTGCCAGCAGCGCCGGCCCCGGGACTAGCGGGAGGTACTACAATGAGCAGTTCTTC
>TRBD1|NA|TRBV9|TRBJ2-2
CASSPRTGGDGELFF
TGTGCCAGCAGCCCCCGGACAGGGGGCGACGGGGAGCTGTTTTTT
>NA|NA|TRBV2|TRBJ2-7
CASSERGSYEQYF
TGTGCCAGCAGTGAACGGGGGTCCTACGAGCAGTACTTC
>NA|NA|TRBV7-9|TRBJ1-2
CASSPGRLDQGYTF
TGTGCCAGCAGCCCGGGACGCTTGGACCAGGGCTACACCTTC
>TRBD1|NA|TRBV24-1|TRBJ2-3
CATSDRGQGVDTQYF
TGTGCCACCAGTGACCGAGGACAGGGTGTAGATACGCAGTATTTT
>TRBD1|once|TRBV2|TRBJ1-2
CASPGQAGYGYTF
TGTGCCAGCCCCGGACAGGCTGGCTATGGCTACACCTTC
>NA|NA|TRBV29-1|TRBJ2-7
CSVEPDVGGSYEQYF
TGCAGCGTTGAACCTGATGTGGGGGGTAGCTACGAGCAGTACTTC
>TRBD2|NA|TRBV19|TRBJ2-4
CASSISLLAGGPAKNIQYF
TGTGCCAGTAGTATCAGTTTATTAGCGGGAGGGCCGGCCAAAAACATTCAGTACTTC
>NA|once|TRBV18|TRBJ1-2
CASFPGGAGGYTF
TGTGCCAGCTTCCCCGGGGGGGCAGGCGGCTACACCTTC
>TRBD2|NA|TRBV5-6|TRBJ2-3
CATTGTSGGLRTDTQYF
TGTGCCACCACCGGGACTAGCGGGGGGCTACGGACAGATACGCAGTATTTT
>TRBD1|NA|TRBV2|TRBJ1-4
CASSRTGIEEKLFF
TGTGCCAGCAGCAGGACAGGGATAGAGGAAAAACTGTTTTTT
>TRBD2|NA|TRBV15|TRBJ2-5
CATSITAGGQETQYF
TGTGCCACCAGCATCACCGCGGGGGGTCAAGAGACCCAGTACTTC
>NA|few|TRBV5-3|TRBJ2-4
CARSKGYIAKNIQYF
TGTGCCAGAAGCAAAGGGTATATAGCCAAAAACATTCAGTACTTC
>TRBD2|NA|TRBV28|TRBJ2-7
CASSPSGSSYEQYF
TGTGCCAGCAGTCCCAGCGGGAGCTCCTACGAGCAGTACTTC
>NA|few|TRBV28|TRBJ1-1
CASSSLRLGSNTEAFF
TGTGCCAGCAGTTCCCTGCGATTAGGGTCGAACACTGAAGCTTTCTTT
>NA|NA|TRBV29-1|TRBJ1-3
CSVNSGNTIYF
TGCAGCGTTAACTCTGGAAACACCATATATTTT
>TRBD2|NA|TRBV3-1/TRBV3-2|TRBJ2-1
CASSPHGTSVHNEQFF
TGTGCCAGCAGCCCACACGGGACTAGCGTACACAATGAGCAGTTCTTC
>NA|NA|TRBV25-1|TRBJ1-2
CASTPGRNYGYTF
TGTGCCAGCACCCCGGGAAGAAACTATGGCTACACCTTC
>NA|NA|TRBV30|TRBJ1-2
CAGLDYGYTF
TGTGCCGGACTGGACTATGGCTACACCTTC
>TRBD2|NA|TRBV11-2|TRBJ2-1
CASSSPLGSGGSYNEQFF
TGTGCCAGCAGCTCCCCCTTAGGTAGCGGGGGTTCCTACAATGAGCAGTTCTTC
>NA|NA|TRBV7-2|TRBJ2-1
CASSLEGRQEYNEQFF
TGTGCCAGCAGCTTAGAGGGTAGGCAGGAGTACAATGAGCAGTTCTTC
>NA|NA|TRBV7-2|TRBJ1-1
CASSLGTVMNTEAFF
TGTGCCAGCAGCTTAGGGACCGTCATGAACACTGAAGCTTTCTTT
>NA|NA|TRBV10-1|TRBJ2-3
CASSESPGSAADTQYF
TGCGCCAGCAGTGAGTCCCCAGGGTCAGCGGCAGATACGCAGTATTTT
>NA|NA|TRBV10-3|TRBJ2-2
CAISDRGNTGELFF
TGTGCCATCAGTGACAGGGGTAACACCGGGGAGCTGTTTTTT